A single sample gave rise to the 9 T cell receptor beta chains below, sequenced in a study of blood T cell repertoires in COVID-19. Only in-frame clones appear in the TCRdb table, and some are missing; sequencing was by immunoSEQ multiplex PCR. The sample has about 160,000 clones; about 85% are singletons. Sequences were obtained from peripheral blood. The source is a woman aged 50 to 65 with COVID-19, enrolled during active disease.

V gene TRBV6-6 combines with J gene TRBJ2-7, with TRBD1 matching 9 bases. Germline V gene sequence: CDR1 MNHNY, CDR2 SVGAGI (reference sequence). This CDR3 contains 12 residues. The V gene end was trimmed by 6 bases and the J gene end by 5 bases; junction bases not matched to a gene: 2. For the CDR3, the DNA is TGTGCCAGCAGGGGGACAGGGAACGAGCAGTACTTC. Amino acids: CASRGTGNEQYF.

This clone has a single count. The V and J genes are TRBV28 and TRBJ1-4; D is ambiguous. The V gene's germline CDR1 is MDHEN and CDR2 SYDVKM. The CDR3 length is 13 residues. V was pared by 10 bases and J by 8 bases, with 17 bases between. The CDR3 DNA follows: TGTGCCACTCTCGCCGGTATAGAGGAAAAACTGTTTTTT. Translating gives CATLAGIEEKLFF.

This clone showed up just a few times. The gene calls are TRBV5-1 and TRBJ2-7; a weak D match, TRBD1 (5 bases). The CDR3 spans 13 residues. Looked up from germline, CDR1 is SGHRS and CDR2 is YFSETQ. The V end lost 0 bases, the J end lost 2 bases, and 6 bases lay between the germline ends. The chain's CDR3 is CASSLEGAYEQYF. The DNA for the CDR3 is TGCGCCAGCAGCTTGGAAGGGGCCTACGAGCAGTACTTC.

The chain recombines TRBV6-5 with TRBJ2-5; weak D call: TRBD2 (7 bases). This CDR3 contains 15 residues. Looked up from germline, CDR1 is MNHEY and CDR2 is SVGAGI. Deletions cut 0 bases from V and 5 bases from J, with 13 bases between. The CDR3 spells CASSYSIGGVETQYF. CDR3 coding DNA: TGTGCCAGCAGTTACTCGATAGGGGGGGTGGAGACCCAGTACTTC.

This clone has more than one count but fewer than ten. This chain uses TRBV7-9 with TRBJ1-2, with D perhaps matching TRBD1 (5 bases). The CDR3 length is 14 residues. Germline V CDR1 and CDR2: SEHNR, FQNEAQ (reference sequence). V was pared by 6 bases and J by 1 base, with 12 bases between. DNA for the CDR3: TGTGCCAGCAGACGGGGGGGAATTAACTATGGCTACACCTTC. This encodes CASRRGGINYGYTF.

The chain has TRBV6-5 and TRBJ1-4; 8 bases line up with TRBD1. The germline V gene encodes CDR1 MNHEY and CDR2 SVGAGI. V shed 5 bases and J 4 bases; nucleotides not matched to a gene: 6. CDR3 length: 15 residues. As DNA, the CDR3 is TGTGCCAGCAGTACGGGACAGGTTGATAATGAAAAACTGTTTTTT. Translated: CASSTGQVDNEKLFF.

The chain joins TRBV28 to TRBJ2-7; perhaps TRBD2 as D (5 bases). Per germline, CDR1 MDHEN and CDR2 SYDVKM. V was cut by 5 bases and J by 3 bases, with 14 bases left in between. The CDR3 spans 14 residues. This CDR3 reads CASSTAGEGYEQYF. The CDR3 DNA sequence: TGTGCCAGCAGTACTGCCGGAGAGGGCTACGAGCAGTACTTC.

This rearrangement joins TRBV13 to TRBJ1-4, with 10 bases matching TRBD1. Germline CDR1 is PRHDT and CDR2 is FYEKMQ (reference sequence). The V gene end was trimmed by 2 bases and the J gene end by 11 bases; junction bases not matched to a gene: 5. The CDR3 is 14 residues long. The CDR3 sequence is CASSLTDRGGKLFF. The CDR3 nucleotides read TGTGCCAGCAGCTTAACGGACAGGGGGGGGAAACTGTTTTTT. The full variable domain, in which reference TRBV13 and TRBJ1-4 provide the parts outside the CDR3, is AAGVIQSPRHLIKEKRETATLKCYPIPRHDTVYWYQQGPGQDPQFLISFYEKMQSDKGSIPDRFSAQQFSDYHSELNMSSLELGDSALYFCASSLTDRGGKLFFGSGTQLSVL.

This rearrangement joins TRBV6-5 to TRBJ2-3, with TRBD2 matching over 9 bases. Germline-derived CDR1 and CDR2 are MNHEY and SVGAGI. Unmatched junction bases numbered 3, after V lost 2 bases and J lost 6 bases. CDR3 size: 14 residues. The CDR3 region has the DNA TGTGCCAGCAGTTACATAGCGGGGGTTGATACGCAGTATTTT. The encoded protein is CASSYIAGVDTQYF.